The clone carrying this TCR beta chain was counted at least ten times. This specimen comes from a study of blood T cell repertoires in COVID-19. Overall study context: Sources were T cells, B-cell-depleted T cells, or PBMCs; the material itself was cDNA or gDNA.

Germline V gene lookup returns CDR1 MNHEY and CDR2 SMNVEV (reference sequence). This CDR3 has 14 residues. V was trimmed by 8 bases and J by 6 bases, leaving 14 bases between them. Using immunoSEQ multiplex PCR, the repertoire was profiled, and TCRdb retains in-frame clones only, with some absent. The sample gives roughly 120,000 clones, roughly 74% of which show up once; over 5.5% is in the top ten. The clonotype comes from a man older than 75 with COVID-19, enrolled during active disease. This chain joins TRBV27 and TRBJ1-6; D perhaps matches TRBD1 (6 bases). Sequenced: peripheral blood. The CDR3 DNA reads TGTGCCAGCCGGATCGACAGGACTAATTCACCCCTCCACTTT. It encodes CASRIDRTNSPLHF.